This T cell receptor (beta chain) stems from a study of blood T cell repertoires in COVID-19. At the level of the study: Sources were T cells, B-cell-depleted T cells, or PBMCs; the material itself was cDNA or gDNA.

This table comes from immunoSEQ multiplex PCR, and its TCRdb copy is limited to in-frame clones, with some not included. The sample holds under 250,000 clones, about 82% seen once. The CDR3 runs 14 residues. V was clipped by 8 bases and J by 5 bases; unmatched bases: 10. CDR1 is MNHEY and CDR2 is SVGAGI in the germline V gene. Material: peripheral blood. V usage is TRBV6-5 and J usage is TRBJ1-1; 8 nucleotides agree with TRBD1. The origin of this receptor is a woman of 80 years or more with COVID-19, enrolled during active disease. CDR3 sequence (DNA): TGTGCCAGCTGCCTTGTCAGGGGGCTGACTGAAGCTTTCTTT. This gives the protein CASCLVRGLTEAFF.